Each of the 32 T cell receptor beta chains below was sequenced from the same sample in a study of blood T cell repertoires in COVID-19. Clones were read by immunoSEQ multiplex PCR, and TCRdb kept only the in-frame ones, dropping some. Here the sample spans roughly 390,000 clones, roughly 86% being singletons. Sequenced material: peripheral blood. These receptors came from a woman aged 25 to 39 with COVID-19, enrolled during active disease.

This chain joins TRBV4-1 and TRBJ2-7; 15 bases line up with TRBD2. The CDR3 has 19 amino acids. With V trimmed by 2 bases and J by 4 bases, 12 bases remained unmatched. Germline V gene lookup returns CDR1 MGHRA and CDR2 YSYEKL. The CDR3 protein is CASSQPGLAGGKGSYEQYF. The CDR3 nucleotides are TGCGCCAGCAGCCAACCGGGACTAGCGGGAGGAAAGGGCTCGTACGAGCAGTACTTC.

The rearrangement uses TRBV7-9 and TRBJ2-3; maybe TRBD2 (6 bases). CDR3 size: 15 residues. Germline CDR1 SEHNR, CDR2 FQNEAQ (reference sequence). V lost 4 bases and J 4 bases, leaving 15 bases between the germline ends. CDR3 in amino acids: CASSYHRDFSDTQYF. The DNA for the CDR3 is TGTGCCAGCAGCTATCACCGGGACTTTTCAGATACGCAGTATTTT. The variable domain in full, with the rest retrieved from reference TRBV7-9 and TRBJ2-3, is DTGVSQNPRHKITKRGQNVTFRCDPISEHNRLYWYRQTLGQGPEFLTYFQNEAQLEKSRLLSDRFSAERPKGSFSTLEIQRTEQGDSAMYLCASSYHRDFSDTQYFGPGTRLTVL.

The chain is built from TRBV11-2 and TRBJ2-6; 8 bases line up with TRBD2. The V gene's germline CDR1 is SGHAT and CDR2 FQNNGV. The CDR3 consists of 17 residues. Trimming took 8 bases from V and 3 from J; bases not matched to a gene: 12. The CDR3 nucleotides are TGTGCCAGCCGGACTTATGGACTAGCAAGTGGGGCCAACGTCCTGACTTTC. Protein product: CASRTYGLASGANVLTF.

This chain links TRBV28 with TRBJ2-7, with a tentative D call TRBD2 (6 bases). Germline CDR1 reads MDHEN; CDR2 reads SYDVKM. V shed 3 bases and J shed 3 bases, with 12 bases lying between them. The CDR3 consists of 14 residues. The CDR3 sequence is CASSFGRRDYEQYF. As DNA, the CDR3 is TGTGCCAGCAGTTTTGGACGGAGGGACTACGAGCAGTACTTC.

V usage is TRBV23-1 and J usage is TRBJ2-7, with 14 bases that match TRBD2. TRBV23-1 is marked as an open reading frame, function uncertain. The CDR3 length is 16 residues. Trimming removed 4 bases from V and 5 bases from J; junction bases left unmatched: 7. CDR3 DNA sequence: TGCGCCAGCAGTCGGGGACTAGCGGGAGCCGGCGACGAGCAGTACTTC. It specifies CASSRGLAGAGDEQYF.

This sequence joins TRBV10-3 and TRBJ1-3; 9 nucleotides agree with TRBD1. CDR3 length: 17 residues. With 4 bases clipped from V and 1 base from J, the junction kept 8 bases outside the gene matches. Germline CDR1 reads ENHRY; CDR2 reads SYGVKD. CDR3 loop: CAISGIGTGMSGNTIYF. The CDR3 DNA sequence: TGTGCCATCAGTGGAATTGGGACAGGGATGTCTGGAAACACCATATATTTT.

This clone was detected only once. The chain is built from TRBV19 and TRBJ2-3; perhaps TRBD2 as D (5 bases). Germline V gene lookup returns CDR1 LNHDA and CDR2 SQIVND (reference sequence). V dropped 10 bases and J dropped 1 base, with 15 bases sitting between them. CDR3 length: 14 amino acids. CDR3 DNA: TGTGCCACCACCCCCACCGGGGGCACAGATACGCAGTATTTT. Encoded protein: CATTPTGGTDTQYF.

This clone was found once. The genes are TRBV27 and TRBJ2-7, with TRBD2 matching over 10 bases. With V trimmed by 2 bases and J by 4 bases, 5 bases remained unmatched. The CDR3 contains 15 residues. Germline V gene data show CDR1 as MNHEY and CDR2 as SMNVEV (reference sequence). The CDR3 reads CASSLRLAGVYEQYF. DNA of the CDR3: TGTGCCAGCAGTTTACGGCTAGCGGGGGTGTACGAGCAGTACTTC.

This chain's CDR3 is CASSLAANQPQHF. The CDR3 region has the DNA TGTGCCAGCAGCTTGGCAGCGAATCAGCCCCAGCATTTT. The chain couples TRBV5-4 to TRBJ1-5; D unresolved. Trimming took 0 bases from V and 4 from J, leaving 5 bases between them. The CDR3 spans 13 residues. The germline gives CDR1 SGHNT, CDR2 YYREEE (reference sequence).

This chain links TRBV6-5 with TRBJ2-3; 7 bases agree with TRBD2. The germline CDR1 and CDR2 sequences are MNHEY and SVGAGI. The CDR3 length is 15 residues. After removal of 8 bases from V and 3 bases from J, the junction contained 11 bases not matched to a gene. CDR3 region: CASVIGSGWTDTQYF. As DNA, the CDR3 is TGTGCCAGCGTGATTGGTAGCGGGTGGACAGATACGCAGTATTTT.

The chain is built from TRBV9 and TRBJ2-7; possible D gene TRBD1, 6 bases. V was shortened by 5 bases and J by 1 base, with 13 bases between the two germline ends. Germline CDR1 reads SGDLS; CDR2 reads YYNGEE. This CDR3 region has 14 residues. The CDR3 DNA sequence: TGTGCCAGCAGTAGCACAGGGTTTTCCTACGAGCAGTACTTC. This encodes CASSSTGFSYEQYF.

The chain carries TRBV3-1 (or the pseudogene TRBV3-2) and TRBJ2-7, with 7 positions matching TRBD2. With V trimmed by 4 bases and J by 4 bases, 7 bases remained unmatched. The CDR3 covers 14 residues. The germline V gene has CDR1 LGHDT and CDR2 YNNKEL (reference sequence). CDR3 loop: CASSRSGAGYEQYF. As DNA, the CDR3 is TGTGCCAGCAGCCGTTCTGGAGCGGGATACGAGCAGTACTTC.

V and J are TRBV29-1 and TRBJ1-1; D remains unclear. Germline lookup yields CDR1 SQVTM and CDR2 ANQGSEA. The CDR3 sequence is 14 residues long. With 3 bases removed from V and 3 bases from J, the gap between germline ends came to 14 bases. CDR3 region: CSVEKRRYDTEAFF. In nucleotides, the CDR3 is TGCAGCGTTGAGAAAAGGAGGTATGACACTGAAGCTTTCTTT. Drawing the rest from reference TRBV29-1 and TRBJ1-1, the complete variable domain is SAVISQKPSRDICQRGTSLTIQCQVDSQVTMMFWYRQQPGQSLTLIATANQGSEATYESGFVIDKFPISRPNLTFSTLTVSNMSPEDSSIYLCSVEKRRYDTEAFFGQGTRLTVV.

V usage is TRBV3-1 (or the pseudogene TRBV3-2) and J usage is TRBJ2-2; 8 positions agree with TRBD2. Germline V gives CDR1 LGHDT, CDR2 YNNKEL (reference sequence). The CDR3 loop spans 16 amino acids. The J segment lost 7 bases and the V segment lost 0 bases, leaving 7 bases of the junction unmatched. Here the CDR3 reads CASSQDPAGDVGELFF. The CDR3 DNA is TGTGCCAGCAGCCAAGATCCAGCGGGAGATGTCGGGGAGCTGTTTTTT.

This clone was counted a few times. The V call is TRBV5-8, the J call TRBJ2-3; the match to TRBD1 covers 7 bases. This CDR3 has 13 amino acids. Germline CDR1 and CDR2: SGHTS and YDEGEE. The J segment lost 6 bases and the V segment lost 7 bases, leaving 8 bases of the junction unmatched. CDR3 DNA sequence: TGTGCCAGCCGAAATACAGGGGCCGATACGCAGTATTTT. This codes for CASRNTGADTQYF.

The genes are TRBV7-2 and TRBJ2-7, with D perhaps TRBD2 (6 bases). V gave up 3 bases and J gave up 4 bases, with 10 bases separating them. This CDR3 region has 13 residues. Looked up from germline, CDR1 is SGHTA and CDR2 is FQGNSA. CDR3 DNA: TGTGCCAGCAGCTTTAGCGGAACTTACGAGCAGTACTTC. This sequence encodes CASSFSGTYEQYF.

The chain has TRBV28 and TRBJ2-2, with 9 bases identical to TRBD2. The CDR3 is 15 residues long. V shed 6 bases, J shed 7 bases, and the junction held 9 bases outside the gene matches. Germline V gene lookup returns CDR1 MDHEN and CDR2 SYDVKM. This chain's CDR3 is CASRTSGPVNGELFF. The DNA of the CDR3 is TGTGCCAGCAGAACTAGCGGGCCGGTAAACGGGGAGCTGTTTTTT. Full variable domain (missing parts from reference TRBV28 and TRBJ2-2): DVKVTQSSRYLVKRTGEKVFLECVQDMDHENMFWYRQDPGLGLRLIYFSYDVKMKEKGDIPEGYSVSREKKERFSLILESASTNQTSMYLCASRTSGPVNGELFFGEGSRLTVL.

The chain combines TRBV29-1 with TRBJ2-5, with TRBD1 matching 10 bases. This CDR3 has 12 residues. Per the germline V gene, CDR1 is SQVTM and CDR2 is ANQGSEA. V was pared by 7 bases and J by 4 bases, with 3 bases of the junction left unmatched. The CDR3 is CSAGTGAETQYF. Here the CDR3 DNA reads TGCAGCGCTGGGACAGGGGCAGAGACCCAGTACTTC. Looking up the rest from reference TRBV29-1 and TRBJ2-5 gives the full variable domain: SAVISQKPSRDICQRGTSLTIQCQVDSQVTMMFWYRQQPGQSLTLIATANQGSEATYESGFVIDKFPISRPNLTFSTLTVSNMSPEDSSIYLCSAGTGAETQYFGPGTRLLVL.

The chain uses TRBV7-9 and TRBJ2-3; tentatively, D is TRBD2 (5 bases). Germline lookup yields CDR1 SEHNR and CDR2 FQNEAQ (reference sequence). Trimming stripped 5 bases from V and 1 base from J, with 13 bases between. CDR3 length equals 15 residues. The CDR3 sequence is CASSPGSSRTDTQYF. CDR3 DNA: TGTGCCAGCAGCCCGGGGAGCAGTCGCACAGATACGCAGTATTTT.

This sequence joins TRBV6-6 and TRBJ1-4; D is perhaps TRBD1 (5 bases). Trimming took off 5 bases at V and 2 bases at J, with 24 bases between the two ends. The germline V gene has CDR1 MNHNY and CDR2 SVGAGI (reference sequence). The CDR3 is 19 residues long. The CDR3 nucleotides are TGTGCCAGCAGTCATCGGGGACTCGCTCAATACTCGACTAATGAAAAACTGTTTTTT. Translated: CASSHRGLAQYSTNEKLFF.

The CDR3 DNA reads as TGTGCCTGGACTAGCGGGAGGGCCGAGTACGAGCAGTACTTC. Its protein is CAWTSGRAEYEQYF. The chain couples TRBV30 to TRBJ2-7, with 12 nucleotides matching TRBD2. Trimming removed 4 bases from V and 4 bases from J; junction bases left unmatched: 5. This CDR3 is 14 amino acids long. The V gene's germline CDR1 is GTSNPN and CDR2 SVGIG (reference sequence).

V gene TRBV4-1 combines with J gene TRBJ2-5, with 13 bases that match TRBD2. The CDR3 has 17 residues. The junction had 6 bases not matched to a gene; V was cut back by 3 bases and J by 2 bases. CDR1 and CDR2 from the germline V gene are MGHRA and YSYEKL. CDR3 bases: TGCGCCAGCAGCCATGGGGGACTAGCGGGACCTCAAGAGACCCAGTACTTC. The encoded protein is CASSHGGLAGPQETQYF.

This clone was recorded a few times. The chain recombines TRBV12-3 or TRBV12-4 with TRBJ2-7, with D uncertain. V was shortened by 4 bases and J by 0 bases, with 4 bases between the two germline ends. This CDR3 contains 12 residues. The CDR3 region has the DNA TGTGCCAGCAGTTCGAGCTCCTACGAGCAGTACTTC. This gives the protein CASSSSSYEQYF.

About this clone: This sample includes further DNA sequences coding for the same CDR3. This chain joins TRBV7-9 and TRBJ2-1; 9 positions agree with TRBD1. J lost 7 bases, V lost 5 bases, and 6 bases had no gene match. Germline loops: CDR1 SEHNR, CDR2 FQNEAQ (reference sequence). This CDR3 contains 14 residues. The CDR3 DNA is TGTGCCAGCAGCGGTGACAGGGGGGGAAATGAGCAGTTCTTC. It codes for CASSGDRGGNEQFF.

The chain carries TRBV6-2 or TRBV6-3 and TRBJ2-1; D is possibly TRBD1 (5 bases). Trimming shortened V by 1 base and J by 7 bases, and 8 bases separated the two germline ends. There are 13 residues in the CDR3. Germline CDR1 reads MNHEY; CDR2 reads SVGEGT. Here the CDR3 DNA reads TGTGCCAGCAGTTACTGGGGCAGGAATGAGCAGTTCTTC. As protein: CASSYWGRNEQFF.

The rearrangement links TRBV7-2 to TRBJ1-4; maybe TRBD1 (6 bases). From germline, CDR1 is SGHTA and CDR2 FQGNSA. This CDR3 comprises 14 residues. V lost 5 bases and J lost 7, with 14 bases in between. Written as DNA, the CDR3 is TGTGCCAGCAGCACCCAGGGGTGGGGTGAAAAACTGTTTTTT. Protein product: CASSTQGWGEKLFF.

The CDR3 DNA sequence: TGTGCCAGCAGCACGGGACAGGGACACCACACTGAAGCTTTCTTT. It translates to CASSTGQGHHTEAFF. V and J are TRBV7-6 and TRBJ1-1, with 9 bases aligning to TRBD1. CDR3 length: 15 amino acids. V shed 5 bases, J shed 3 bases, and the junction held 7 bases outside the gene matches. Germline lookup yields CDR1 SGHVS and CDR2 FNYEAQ.

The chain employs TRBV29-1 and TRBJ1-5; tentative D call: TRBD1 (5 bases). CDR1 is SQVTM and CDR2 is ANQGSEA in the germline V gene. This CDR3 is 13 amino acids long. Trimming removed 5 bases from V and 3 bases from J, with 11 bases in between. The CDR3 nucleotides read TGCAGCGTTACTGACAGCTACAATCAGCCCCAGCATTTT. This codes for CSVTDSYNQPQHF.

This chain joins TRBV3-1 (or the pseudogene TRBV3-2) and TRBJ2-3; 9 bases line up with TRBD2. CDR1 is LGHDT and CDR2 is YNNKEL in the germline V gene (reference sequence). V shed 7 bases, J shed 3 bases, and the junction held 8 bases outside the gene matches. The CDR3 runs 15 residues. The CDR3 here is CASTNRAGGTDTQYF. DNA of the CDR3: TGTGCCAGCACCAATCGGGCGGGAGGGACAGATACGCAGTATTTT.

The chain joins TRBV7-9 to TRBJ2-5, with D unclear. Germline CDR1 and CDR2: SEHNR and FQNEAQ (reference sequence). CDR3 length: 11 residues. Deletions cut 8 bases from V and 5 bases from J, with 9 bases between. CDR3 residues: CASEPAETQYF. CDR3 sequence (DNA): TGTGCCAGCGAGCCTGCGGAGACCCAGTACTTC.

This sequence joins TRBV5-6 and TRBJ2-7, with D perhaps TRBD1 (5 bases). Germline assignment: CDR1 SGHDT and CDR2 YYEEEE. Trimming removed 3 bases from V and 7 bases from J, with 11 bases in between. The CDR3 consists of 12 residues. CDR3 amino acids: CASSSNPGEQYF. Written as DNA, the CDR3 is TGTGCCAGCAGCTCGAATCCAGGGGAGCAGTACTTC.

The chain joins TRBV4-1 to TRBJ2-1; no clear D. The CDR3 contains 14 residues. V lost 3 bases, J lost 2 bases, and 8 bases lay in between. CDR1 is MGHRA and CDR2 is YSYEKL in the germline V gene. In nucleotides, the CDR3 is TGCGCCAGCAGCCATGACTTGCCCTACAATGAGCAGTTCTTC. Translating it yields CASSHDLPYNEQFF.